The 17 T cell receptor beta chains below come from one sample, sequenced in a study of blood T cell repertoires in COVID-19. The repertoire was sequenced with immunoSEQ multiplex PCR; TCRdb's copy has only in-frame clones and lacks some. The sample has roughly 330,000 clones, more than 70% seen once. The sequencing input was peripheral blood. These TCRs come from a woman aged 50 to 60 with acute or convalescent COVID-19.

The chain recombines TRBV19 with TRBJ1-1, with 9 bases identical to TRBD1. V was clipped by 8 bases and J by 1 base; unmatched bases: 5. The germline V gene encodes CDR1 LNHDA and CDR2 SQIVND (reference sequence). This CDR3 spans 14 amino acids. CDR3 sequence (DNA): TGTGCCAGTTTACGGGGACAGGGGAACACTGAAGCTTTCTTT. It specifies CASLRGQGNTEAFF.

This clone was found a few times. V usage is TRBV6-6 and J usage is TRBJ2-1, with TRBD2 matching over 7 bases. The CDR3 consists of 12 residues. Germline CDR1 MNHNY, CDR2 SVGAGI (reference sequence). V was pared by 5 bases and J by 6 bases, with 1 base of the junction left unmatched. The CDR3 coding sequence is TGTGCCAGCAGTGGCGGGAGCAATGAGCAGTTCTTC. Amino acids: CASSGGSNEQFF.

A single count supports this clone. Other nucleotide sequences from this sample produce the same CDR3. The rearrangement uses TRBV12-3 or TRBV12-4 and TRBJ2-7, with a tentative D call TRBD1 (5 bases). V was cut by 3 bases and J by 1 base, with 7 bases left in between. This CDR3 contains 13 residues. The CDR3 bases are TGTGCCAGCAGTTTTCAGGGATCCTACGAGCAGTACTTC. This sequence encodes CASSFQGSYEQYF.

This rearrangement joins TRBV5-1 to TRBJ2-1; 10 nucleotides align to TRBD2. With 3 bases clipped from V and 5 bases from J, the junction kept 8 bases outside the gene matches. Germline V gene data show CDR1 as SGHRS and CDR2 as YFSETQ. The CDR3 is 16 residues long. CDR3 in amino acids: CASSSASGRGHNEQFF. In DNA form, the CDR3 reads TGCGCCAGCAGCTCTGCTAGCGGGAGAGGACACAATGAGCAGTTCTTC.

This clone has more than one count but fewer than ten. The genes are TRBV7-6 and TRBJ2-5; tentative D call: TRBD2 (5 bases). In germline, CDR1 is SGHVS, CDR2 FNYEAQ. V dropped 4 bases and J dropped 3 bases, with 12 bases sitting between them. CDR3 length equals 14 residues. The CDR3 loop reads CASSSGLGKETQYF. CDR3 sequence (DNA): TGTGCCAGCAGCTCAGGACTGGGAAAAGAGACCCAGTACTTC. Full variable domain (outside the CDR3, taken from reference TRBV7-6 and TRBJ2-5): GAGVSQSPRYKVTKRGQDVALRCDPISGHVSLYWYRQALGQGPEFLTYFNYEAQQDKSGLPNDRFSAERPEGSISTLTIQRTEQRDSAMYRCASSSGLGKETQYFGPGTRLLVL.

This chain joins TRBV19 and TRBJ1-2, with 10 positions matching TRBD1. The germline CDR1 and CDR2 sequences are LNHDA and SQIVND (reference sequence). This CDR3 has 13 amino acids. Trimming cost V 6 bases and J 8 bases; bases outside gene matches: 6. CDR3 loop: CASRGTGDFGYTF. The CDR3 nucleotides are TGTGCCAGTAGGGGGACAGGGGACTTCGGCTACACCTTC. Complete variable domain (other parts from reference TRBV19 and TRBJ1-2): DGGITQSPKYLFRKEGQNVTLSCEQNLNHDAMYWYRQDPGQGLRLIYYSQIVNDFQKGDIAEGYSVSREKKESFPLTVTSAQKNPTAFYLCASRGTGDFGYTFGSGTRLTVV.

The chain carries TRBV27 and TRBJ1-6, with 10 bases that match TRBD1. CDR3 length equals 16 residues. The germline V gene encodes CDR1 MNHEY and CDR2 SMNVEV (reference sequence). The ends lost 5 bases at V and 7 bases at J; junction bases unmatched: 8. In nucleotides, the CDR3 is TGTGCCAGCAGTCCCCGGACAGGGGGTATGAATTCACCCCTCCACTTT. It is translated as CASSPRTGGMNSPLHF.

The chain links TRBV28 to TRBJ1-2; D is unclear. Germline V gene sequence: CDR1 MDHEN, CDR2 SYDVKM. The CDR3 totals 12 residues. V gave up 9 bases and J gave up 2 bases, with 10 bases separating them. CDR3 sequence reads: CASRRKNYGYTF. As DNA, the CDR3 is TGTGCCAGTCGTCGTAAAAACTATGGCTACACCTTC.

The chain uses TRBV18 and TRBJ2-1, with 7 bases matching TRBD1. V lost 6 bases and J lost 9; bases outside the gene matches: 8. This CDR3 comprises 13 residues. The V gene's germline CDR1 is KGHSH and CDR2 LQKENI. CDR3 amino acids: CASSPTGDAEQFF. The CDR3, as DNA: TGTGCCAGCTCTCCCACAGGGGATGCTGAGCAGTTCTTC.

V and J are TRBV2 and TRBJ2-7; TRBD1 aligns across 7 bases. This CDR3 is built from 12 residues. Looked up from germline, CDR1 is SNHLY and CDR2 is FYNNEI. V lost 7 bases to trimming and J lost 7 bases; unmatched junction nucleotides: 7. The CDR3 coding sequence is TGTGCCAGCAATAAGGGGGCAGGTGAGCAGTACTTC. As protein: CASNKGAGEQYF.

The V gene is TRBV5-1, the J gene TRBJ2-3; D perhaps matches TRBD2 (6 bases). V was cut by 1 base and J by 3 bases, with 12 bases left in between. This CDR3 comprises 15 residues. CDR1 is SGHRS, CDR2 YFSETQ, per germline. DNA of the CDR3: TGCGCCAGCAGCTTGTACGGGAGTGGAACAGATACGCAGTATTTT. Translated: CASSLYGSGTDTQYF. The complete variable domain, with remaining parts taken from reference TRBV5-1 and TRBJ2-3, reads KAGVTQTPRYLIKTRGQQVTLSCSPISGHRSVSWYQQTPGQGLQFLFEYFSETQRNKGNFPGRFSGRQFSNSRSEMNVSTLELGDSALYLCASSLYGSGTDTQYFGPGTRLTVL.

The rearrangement joins TRBV27 to TRBJ2-3; 11 nucleotides align to TRBD2. Trimming at V came to 1 base and at J to 0 bases, leaving 18 bases not matched to a gene. Germline lookup yields CDR1 MNHEY and CDR2 SMNVEV (reference sequence). The CDR3 has 22 residues. CDR3 in amino acids: CASSLLAQDLAGGPLSTDTQYF. The CDR3 DNA reads as TGTGCCAGCAGTTTATTGGCCCAAGACTTAGCGGGAGGGCCTTTGAGCACAGATACGCAGTATTTT.

This clone was seen only a few times. J is TRBJ2-7 and V is TRBV15; TRBD1 might be the D (6 bases). The V end lost 1 base, the J end lost 4 bases, and 14 bases lay between the germline ends. Germline V gene data show CDR1 as LNHNV and CDR2 as YYDKDF (reference sequence). The CDR3 runs to 15 residues. The CDR3 region is CATSRAGRGSYEQYF. The DNA for the CDR3 is TGTGCCACCAGCAGAGCGGGAAGGGGGTCGTACGAGCAGTACTTC.

The chain combines TRBV7-2 with TRBJ1-5, with a weak D call TRBD1 (6 bases). CDR3 length: 16 residues. V lost 1 base and J lost 6, with 16 bases in between. Germline V gene sequence: CDR1 SGHTA, CDR2 FQGNSA. The CDR3 here is CASSLVGTPTGQPQHF. CDR3 coding DNA: TGTGCCAGCAGCTTAGTTGGGACCCCGACAGGTCAGCCCCAGCATTTT.

This sequence joins TRBV7-9 and TRBJ1-5; 10 bases are a match to TRBD1. V lost 5 bases and J lost 6; bases outside the gene matches: 1. The CDR3 covers 13 residues. Germline CDR1 SEHNR, CDR2 FQNEAQ (reference sequence). The DNA for the CDR3 is TGTGCCAGCAGCGGGACAGGGGCTCAGCCCCAGCATTTT. It yields the protein CASSGTGAQPQHF.

The V gene is TRBV7-3, the J gene TRBJ2-1, with D uncertain. V shed 5 bases and J shed 4 bases, with 9 bases lying between them. CDR3 length equals 13 residues. Germline lookup yields CDR1 SGHTA and CDR2 FQGTGA. The CDR3 DNA sequence: TGTGCCAGCAGCGCACAAGATTACAATGAGCAGTTCTTC. Its translation is CASSAQDYNEQFF.

The chain has TRBV10-1 and TRBJ2-5; 8 positions match TRBD2. The CDR3 is 15 amino acids. V trimming: 6 bases; J trimming: 1 base; junction bases outside the gene matches: 7. Looked up from germline, CDR1 is WNHNN and CDR2 is SYGVQD (reference sequence). The DNA for the CDR3 is TGCGCCAGCAGCAGAGCGGGAGCGTCCCAAGAGACCCAGTACTTC. It translates to CASSRAGASQETQYF.